This T cell receptor (beta chain) was documented in a study of OX40 agonist ivuxolimab in advanced cancers. Trimming shortened V by 5 bases and J by 4 bases, and 5 bases separated the two germline ends. Germline CDR1 SEHNR, CDR2 FQNEAQ (reference sequence). CDR3 length equals 12 residues. Study results and caveats: Individuals who were partial responders at 0.1-3.0 mg/kg had clonal expansion that ranked among the lowest.

To note about this clone: Its antigen is as yet unknown.

Some clones are missing from TCRdb's copy, which holds only in-frame ones; the method was immunoSEQ multiplex PCR. Seen here are over 35,000 clones, 80% to 90% observed once, and the top ten hold under 5.5%. Sequenced material: CD4+ or CD8+ T cells sorted from blood, taken in a trial of the OX40 agonist ivuxolimab. This chain joins TRBV7-9 and TRBJ2-2; no definite D call. This sequence was found in an adult with an advanced solid tumor such as melanoma, head and neck, liver or kidney cancer. CDR3 nucleotide sequence: TGTGCCAGCAGCCCGGTCACCGGGGAGCTGTTTTTT. It yields the protein CASSPVTGELFF.